The entry below describes one T cell receptor (beta chain). The CDR3 totals 15 residues. CDR1 and CDR2 from the germline V gene are LNHDA and SQIVND (reference sequence). J was trimmed by 5 bases and V by 7 bases; bases with no gene match: 11. Clones were sequenced by immunoSEQ multiplex PCR, and TCRdb holds only the in-frame ones, with some missing. The repertoire has 50,000 to 65,000 clones, about four fifths of them found once; the top ten carry 1%. This entry is derived from a study of OX40 agonist ivuxolimab in advanced cancers. The clonotype comes from an adult with an advanced solid tumor such as melanoma, head and neck, liver or kidney cancer. Sequenced here: CD4+ or CD8+ T cells sorted from blood, sampled in a trial of the OX40 agonist ivuxolimab. This chain connects TRBV19 to TRBJ1-5; 7 positions agree with TRBD1. CDR3 in DNA: TGTGCCAGTATCCCCACCGACAGGGCGGATCAGCCCCAGCATTTT. This gives the protein CASIPTDRADQPQHF.